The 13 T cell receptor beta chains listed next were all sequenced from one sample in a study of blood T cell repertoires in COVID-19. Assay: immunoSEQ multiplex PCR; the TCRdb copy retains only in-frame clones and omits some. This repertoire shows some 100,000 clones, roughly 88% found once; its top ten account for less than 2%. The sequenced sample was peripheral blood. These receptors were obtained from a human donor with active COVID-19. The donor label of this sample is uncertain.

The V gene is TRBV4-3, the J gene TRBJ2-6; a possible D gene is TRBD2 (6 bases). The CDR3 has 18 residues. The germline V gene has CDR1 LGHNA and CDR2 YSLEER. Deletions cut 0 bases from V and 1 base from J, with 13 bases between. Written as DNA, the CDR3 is TGCGCCAGCAGCCAAGAAGGGACTGGGTGGTCTGGGGCCAACGTCCTGACTTTC. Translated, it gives CASSQEGTGWSGANVLTF.

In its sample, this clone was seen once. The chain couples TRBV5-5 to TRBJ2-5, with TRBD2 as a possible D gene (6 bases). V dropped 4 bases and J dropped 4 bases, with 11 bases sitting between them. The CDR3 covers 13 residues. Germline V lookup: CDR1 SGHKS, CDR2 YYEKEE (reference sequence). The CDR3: CASSGRGGETQYF. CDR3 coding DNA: TGTGCCAGCAGCGGGCGGGGAGGAGAGACCCAGTACTTC.

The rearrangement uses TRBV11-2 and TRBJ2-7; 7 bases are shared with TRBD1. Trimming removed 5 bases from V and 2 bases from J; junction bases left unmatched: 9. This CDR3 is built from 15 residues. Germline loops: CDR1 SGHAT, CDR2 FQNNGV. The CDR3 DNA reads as TGTGCCAGCAGCCCTCAGACAGGGACCCCCTACGAGCAGTACTTC. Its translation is CASSPQTGTPYEQYF.

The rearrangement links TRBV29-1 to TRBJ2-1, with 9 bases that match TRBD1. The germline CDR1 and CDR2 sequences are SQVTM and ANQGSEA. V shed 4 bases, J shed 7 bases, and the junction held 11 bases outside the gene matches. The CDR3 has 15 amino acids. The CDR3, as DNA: TGCAGCGTTGTAGCTCTTACAGGGGGCAGGAATGAGCAGTTCTTC. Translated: CSVVALTGGRNEQFF.

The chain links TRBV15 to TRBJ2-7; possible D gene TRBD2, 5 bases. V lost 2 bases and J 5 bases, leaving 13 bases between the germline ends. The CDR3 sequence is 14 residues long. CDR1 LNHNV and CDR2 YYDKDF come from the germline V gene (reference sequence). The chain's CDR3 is CATSRPFAGDEQYF. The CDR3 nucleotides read TGTGCCACCAGCAGACCCTTCGCGGGCGACGAGCAGTACTTC.

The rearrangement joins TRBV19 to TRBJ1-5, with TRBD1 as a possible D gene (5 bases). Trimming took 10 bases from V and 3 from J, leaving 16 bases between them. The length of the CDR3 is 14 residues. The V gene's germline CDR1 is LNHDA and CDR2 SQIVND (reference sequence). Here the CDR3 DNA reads TGTGCCACGTCCTCCCGGGGGAACAATCAGCCCCAGCATTTT. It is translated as CATSSRGNNQPQHF.

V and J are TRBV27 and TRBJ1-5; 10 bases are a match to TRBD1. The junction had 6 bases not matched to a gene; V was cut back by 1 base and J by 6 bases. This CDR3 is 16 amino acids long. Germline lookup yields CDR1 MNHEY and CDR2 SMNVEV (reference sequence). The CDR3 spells CASSLYRDRGSQPQHF. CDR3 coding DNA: TGTGCCAGCAGTTTATACCGGGACAGGGGATCTCAGCCCCAGCATTTT.

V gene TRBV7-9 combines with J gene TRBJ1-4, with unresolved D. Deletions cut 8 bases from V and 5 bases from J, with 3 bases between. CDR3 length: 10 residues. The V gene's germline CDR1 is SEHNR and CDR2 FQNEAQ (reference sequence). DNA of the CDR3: TGTGCCAGCCAAAATGAAAAACTGTTTTTT. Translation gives CASQNEKLFF.

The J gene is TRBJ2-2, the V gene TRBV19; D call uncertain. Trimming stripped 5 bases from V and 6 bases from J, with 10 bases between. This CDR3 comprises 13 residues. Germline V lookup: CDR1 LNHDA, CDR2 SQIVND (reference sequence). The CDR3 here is CASSYSMPGELFF. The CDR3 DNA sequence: TGTGCCAGTAGTTATAGCATGCCCGGGGAGCTGTTTTTT. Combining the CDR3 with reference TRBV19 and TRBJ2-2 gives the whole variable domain DGGITQSPKYLFRKEGQNVTLSCEQNLNHDAMYWYRQDPGQGLRLIYYSQIVNDFQKGDIAEGYSVSREKKESFPLTVTSAQKNPTAFYLCASSYSMPGELFFGEGSRLTVL.

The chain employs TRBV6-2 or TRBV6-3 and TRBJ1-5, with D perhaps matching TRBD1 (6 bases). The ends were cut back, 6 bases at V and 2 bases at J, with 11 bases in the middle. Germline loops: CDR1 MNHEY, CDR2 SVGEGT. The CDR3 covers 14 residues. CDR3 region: CASSRRQGNQPQHF. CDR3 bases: TGTGCCAGCAGCCGAAGACAGGGCAATCAGCCCCAGCATTTT.

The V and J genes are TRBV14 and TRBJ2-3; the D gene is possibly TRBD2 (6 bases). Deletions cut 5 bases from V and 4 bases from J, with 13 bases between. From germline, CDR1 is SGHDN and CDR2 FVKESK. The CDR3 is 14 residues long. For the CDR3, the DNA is TGTGCCAGCAGCGAAGGGTGGGGGGCAGATACGCAGTATTTT. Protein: CASSEGWGADTQYF.

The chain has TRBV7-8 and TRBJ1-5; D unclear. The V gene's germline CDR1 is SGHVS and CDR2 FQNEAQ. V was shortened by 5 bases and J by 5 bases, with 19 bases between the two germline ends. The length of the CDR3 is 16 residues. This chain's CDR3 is CASSDGPGNDYQPQHF. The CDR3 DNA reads TGTGCCAGCAGCGATGGGCCGGGGAATGATTATCAGCCCCAGCATTTT. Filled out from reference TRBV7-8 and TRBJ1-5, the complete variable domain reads GAGVSQSPRYKVAKRGQDVALRCDPISGHVSLFWYQQALGQGPEFLTYFQNEAQLDKSGLPSDRFFAERPEGSVSTLKIQRTQQEDSAVYLCASSDGPGNDYQPQHFGDGTRLSIL.

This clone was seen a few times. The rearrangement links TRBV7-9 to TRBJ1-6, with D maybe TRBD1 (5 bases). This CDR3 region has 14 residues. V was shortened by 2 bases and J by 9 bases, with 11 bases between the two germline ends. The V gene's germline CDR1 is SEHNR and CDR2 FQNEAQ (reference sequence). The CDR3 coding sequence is TGTGCCAGCAGCTTAAGGGGCCCCAGTTCACCCCTCCACTTT. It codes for CASSLRGPSSPLHF.